The rows below give T cell receptor beta chains drawn from one sample of a study of response to subunit inactivated influenza vaccine. TCRdb re-analysed the RT-PCR reads in MiXCR, keeping a single row per CDR3 protein. This sample has roughly 790,000 distinct CDR3 sequences, with around 20% found just once. The sequencing here drew on PBMCs from blood, taken 5 to 6 days after vaccination. The receptors stem from a man aged 50-59 years who received an inactivated influenza vaccine. CDR3s include the opening cysteine and the closing phenylalanine or tryptophan. A D gene is named only where the DNA matches it firmly. Clone size is stated in some rows and not others, as once, few, many or a class when expanded.

V gene,clone size,J gene,D gene,CDR3 DNA,CDR3 protein
TRBV4-1,few,TRBJ2-6,TRBD2,TGCGCCAGCAGCCAAGATCTGGGAGGGCACTCTGGGGCCAACGTCCTGACTTTC,CASSQDLGGHSGANVLTF
TRBV18,few,TRBJ1-1,NA,TGTGCCAGCTCACCAGGGGGCATTCGCACTGAAGCTTTCTTT,CASSPGGIRTEAFF
TRBV7-9,many,TRBJ2-2,TRBD2,TGTGCCAGCAGCCAGGGACTAGCGGGAGCCGGGGAGCTGTTTTTT,CASSQGLAGAGELFF
TRBV5-1,NA,TRBJ1-1,TRBD1,TGCGCCAGCAGCTCCAGACAGGGCCACTCGAACACTGAAGCTTTCTTT,CASSSRQGHSNTEAFF
TRBV11-2,NA,TRBJ2-5,NA,TGTGCCAGCAGCTTAGACAGATGGGGAGAGACCCAGTACTTC,CASSLDRWGETQYF
TRBV4-2,few,TRBJ2-1,NA,TGTGCCAGCAGCCAAGACGGAGCGGGTGCTTACTACAATGAGCAGTTCTTC,CASSQDGAGAYYNEQFF
TRBV5-1,few,TRBJ2-7,TRBD1,TGCGCCAGCAGCTGGGACAGGGGGCCCTACCAGCAGTACTTC,CASSWDRGPYQQYF
TRBV11-1,NA,TRBJ2-1,TRBD1,TGTGCCAGCAGCTCGGGACAGGGCATGAGCAATGAGCAGTTCTTC,CASSSGQGMSNEQFF
TRBV4-1,few,TRBJ1-2,NA,TGCGCCAGCAGCCAAGATCGTGGTTTCGGCGGCACCTTC,CASSQDRGFGGTF
TRBV20-1,many,TRBJ2-5,NA,TGCAGTGCTAGAGATGATGCGGGGGCCTGGGAGACCCAGTACTTC,CSARDDAGAWETQYF
TRBV24-1,NA,TRBJ1-2,NA,TGTGCCACCAGTGGAGCGGATGGACAGATTTCCTATGGCTACACCTTC,CATSGADGQISYGYTF
TRBV18,NA,TRBJ2-1,TRBD1,TGTGCCAGCTCACCAACCCGGGACAGGGGTAATGAGCAGTTCTTC,CASSPTRDRGNEQFF
TRBV7-9,NA,TRBJ2-7,TRBD1,TGTGCCAGCAGCTTAGACCTCGGGACAGTCTACGAGCAGTACTTC,CASSLDLGTVYEQYF
TRBV27,NA,TRBJ2-7,TRBD1,TGTGCCAGCAGTTTTATGGTAGGAGGACAGGAGGCCGAGCAGTACTTC,CASSFMVGGQEAEQYF
TRBV5-6,NA,TRBJ2-7,NA,TGTGCCAGCAGCTTCACAGCAACGACCCCCTACGAGCAGTACTTC,CASSFTATTPYEQYF
TRBV7-9,NA,TRBJ2-3,NA,TGTGCCAGCAGCCCTGGACAGCTCAGCACAGATACGCAGTATTTT,CASSPGQLSTDTQYF
TRBV12-3/TRBV12-4,NA,TRBJ1-6,NA,TGTGCCAGCAGTTTACGGAGCTTCTATAATTCACCCCTCCACTTT,CASSLRSFYNSPLHF
TRBV7-2,NA,TRBJ2-3,NA,NA,CASSLSWGEGSAIF
TRBV20-1,NA,TRBJ2-3,TRBD2,TGCAGTGCTAGGGGGACTAGCGGGAGAGGCACAGATACGCAGTATTTT,CSARGTSGRGTDTQYF
TRBV9,few,TRBJ1-1,NA,TGTGCCAGCAGCGGTCGAGAGACTGAAGCTTTCTTT,CASSGRETEAFF
TRBV5-1,NA,TRBJ2-1,TRBD1,TGCGCCAGCAGCCACGGATCCGGGACAGTCAATGAGCAGTTCTTC,CASSHGSGTVNEQFF
TRBV20-1,NA,TRBJ1-4,TRBD1,TGCAGTGCTACGAAGGAAGGGGGCACTAATGAAAAACTGTTTTTT,CSATKEGGTNEKLFF
TRBV10-1,once,TRBJ1-3,NA,TGCGCCAGCAGGCGGGAGTCTGGAAACACCATATATTTT,CASRRESGNTIYF
TRBV7-9,few,TRBJ2-7,NA,TGTGCCAGCAGCTGGACGGGACAATCCTACGAGCAGTACTTC,CASSWTGQSYEQYF
TRBV5-1,many,TRBJ2-7,TRBD1,TGCGCCAGCAGCGTGGACAGGGGGGCATCTTACGAGCAGTACTTC,CASSVDRGASYEQYF
TRBV5-5,NA,TRBJ1-1,NA,TGTGCCAGCAGCTTGGCCATGCGGAACACTGAAGCTTTCTTT,CASSLAMRNTEAFF
TRBV6-1,NA,TRBJ1-5,NA,TGTGCCAGCAGTGAACTACCGGGCCCAGGGCCCCAGCATTTT,CASSELPGPGPQHF
TRBV5-6,NA,TRBJ2-7,TRBD1,TGTGTCAGCAGTGAACCGGGACAGGGGACTACCTACGAGCAGTACTTC,CVSSEPGQGTTYEQYF
TRBV15,NA,TRBJ1-1,TRBD1,TGTGCCACCAGCAGGAGGGGGCTTAACACTGAAGCTTTCTTT,CATSRRGLNTEAFF
TRBV3-1,few,TRBJ2-7,TRBD1,TGTGCCAGCAGCCAGAGTACCGGGACAGCCTACGAGCAGTACTTC,CASSQSTGTAYEQYF